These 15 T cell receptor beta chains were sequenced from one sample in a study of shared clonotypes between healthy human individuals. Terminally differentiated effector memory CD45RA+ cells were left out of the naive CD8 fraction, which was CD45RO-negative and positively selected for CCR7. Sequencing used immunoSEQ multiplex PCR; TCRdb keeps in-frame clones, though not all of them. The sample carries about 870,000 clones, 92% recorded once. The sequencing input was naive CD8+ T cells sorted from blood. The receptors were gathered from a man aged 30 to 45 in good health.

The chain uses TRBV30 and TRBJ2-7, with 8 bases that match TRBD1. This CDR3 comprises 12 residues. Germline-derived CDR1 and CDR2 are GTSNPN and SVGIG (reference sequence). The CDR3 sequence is CAGGDRPSEQYF. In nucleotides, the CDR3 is TGTGCTGGCGGGGACAGGCCTAGCGAGCAGTACTTC.

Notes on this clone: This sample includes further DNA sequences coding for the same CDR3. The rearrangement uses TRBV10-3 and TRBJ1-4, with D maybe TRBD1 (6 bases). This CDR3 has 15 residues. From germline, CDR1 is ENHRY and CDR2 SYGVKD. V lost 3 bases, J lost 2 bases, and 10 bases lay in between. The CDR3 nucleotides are TGTGCCATCAGTGAATCCAGGGGCACTAATGAAAAACTGTTTTTT. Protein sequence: CAISESRGTNEKLFF.

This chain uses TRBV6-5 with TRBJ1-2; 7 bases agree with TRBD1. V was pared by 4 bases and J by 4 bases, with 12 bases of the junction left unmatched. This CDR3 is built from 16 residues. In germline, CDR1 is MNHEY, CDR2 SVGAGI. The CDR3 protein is CASSFFGQELLYGYTF. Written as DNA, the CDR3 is TGTGCCAGCAGTTTTTTCGGACAGGAGCTACTCTATGGCTACACCTTC.

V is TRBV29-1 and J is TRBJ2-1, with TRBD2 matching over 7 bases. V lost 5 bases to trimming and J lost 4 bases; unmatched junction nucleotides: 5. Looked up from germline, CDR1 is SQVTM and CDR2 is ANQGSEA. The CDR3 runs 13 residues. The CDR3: CSVWREGYNEQFF. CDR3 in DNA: TGCAGCGTTTGGAGGGAGGGTTACAATGAGCAGTTCTTC.

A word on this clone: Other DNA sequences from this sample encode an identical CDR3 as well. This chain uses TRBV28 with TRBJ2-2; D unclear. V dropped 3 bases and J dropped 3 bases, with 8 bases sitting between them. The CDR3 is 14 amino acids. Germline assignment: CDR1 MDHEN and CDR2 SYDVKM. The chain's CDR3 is CASSFGSDTGELFF. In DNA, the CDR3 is TGTGCCAGCAGTTTTGGATCTGACACCGGGGAGCTGTTTTTT. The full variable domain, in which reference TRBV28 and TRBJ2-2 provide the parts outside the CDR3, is DVKVTQSSRYLVKRTGEKVFLECVQDMDHENMFWYRQDPGLGLRLIYFSYDVKMKEKGDIPEGYSVSREKKERFSLILESASTNQTSMYLCASSFGSDTGELFFGEGSRLTVL.

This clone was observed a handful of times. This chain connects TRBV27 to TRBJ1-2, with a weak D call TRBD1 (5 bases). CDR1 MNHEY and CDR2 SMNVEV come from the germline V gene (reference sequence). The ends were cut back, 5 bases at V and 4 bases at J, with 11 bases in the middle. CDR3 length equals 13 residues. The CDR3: CASSAAGTYGYTF. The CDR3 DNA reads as TGTGCCAGCAGTGCCGCAGGGACCTATGGCTACACCTTC.

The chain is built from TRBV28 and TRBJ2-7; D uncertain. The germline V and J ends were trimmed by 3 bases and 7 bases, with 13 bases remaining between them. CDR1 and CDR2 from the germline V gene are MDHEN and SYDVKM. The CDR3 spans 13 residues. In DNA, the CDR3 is TGTGCCAGCAGTTTCGGCACCGCCTGGGAGCAGTACTTC. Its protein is CASSFGTAWEQYF.

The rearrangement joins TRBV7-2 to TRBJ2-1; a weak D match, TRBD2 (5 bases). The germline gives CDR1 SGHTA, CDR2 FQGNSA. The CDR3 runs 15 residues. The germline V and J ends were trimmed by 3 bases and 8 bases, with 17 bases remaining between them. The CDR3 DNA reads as TGTGCCAGCAGCTTCCCGCCGGGTGGAGGCGATGAGCAGTTCTTC. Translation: CASSFPPGGGDEQFF.

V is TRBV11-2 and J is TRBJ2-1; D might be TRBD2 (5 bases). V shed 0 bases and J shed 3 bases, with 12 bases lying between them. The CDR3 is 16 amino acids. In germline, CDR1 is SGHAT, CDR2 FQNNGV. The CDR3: CASSLDLVGGYNEQFF. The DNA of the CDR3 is TGTGCCAGCAGCTTAGATCTTGTCGGAGGCTACAATGAGCAGTTCTTC.

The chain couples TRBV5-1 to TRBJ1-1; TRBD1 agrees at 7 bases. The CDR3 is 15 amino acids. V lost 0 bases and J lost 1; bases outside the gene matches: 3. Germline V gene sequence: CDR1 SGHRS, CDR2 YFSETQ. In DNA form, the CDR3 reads TGCGCCAGCAGCTTGGAAGGGGGCAGGAACACTGAAGCTTTCTTT. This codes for CASSLEGGRNTEAFF.

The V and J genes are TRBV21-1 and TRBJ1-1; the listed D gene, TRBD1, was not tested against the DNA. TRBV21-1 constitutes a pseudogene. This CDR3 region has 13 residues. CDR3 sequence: CASRGQGESEAFF. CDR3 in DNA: TGTGCCAGCAGAGGACAGGGGGAGAGTGAAGCTTTCTTT.

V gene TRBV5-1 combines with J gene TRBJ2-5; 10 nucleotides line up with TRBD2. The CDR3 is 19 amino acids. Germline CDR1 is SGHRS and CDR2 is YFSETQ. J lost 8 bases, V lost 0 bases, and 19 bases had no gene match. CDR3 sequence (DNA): TGCGCCAGCAGCTTGGGTCTAGCGGGAGTTACTCCGCGTTTAGACACCCAGTACTTC. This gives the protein CASSLGLAGVTPRLDTQYF.

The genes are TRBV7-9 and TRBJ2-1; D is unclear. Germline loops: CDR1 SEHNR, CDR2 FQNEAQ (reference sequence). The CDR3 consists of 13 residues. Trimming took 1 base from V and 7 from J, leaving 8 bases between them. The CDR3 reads CASSLDLKNEQFF. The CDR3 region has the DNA TGTGCCAGCAGCTTAGACCTAAAAAATGAGCAGTTCTTC.

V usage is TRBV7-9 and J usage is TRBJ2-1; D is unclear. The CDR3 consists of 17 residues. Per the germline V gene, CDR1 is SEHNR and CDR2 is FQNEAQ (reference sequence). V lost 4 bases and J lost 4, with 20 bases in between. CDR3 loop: CASSSPWMAEGYNEQFF. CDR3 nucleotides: TGTGCCAGCAGCTCCCCCTGGATGGCAGAAGGTTACAATGAGCAGTTCTTC.

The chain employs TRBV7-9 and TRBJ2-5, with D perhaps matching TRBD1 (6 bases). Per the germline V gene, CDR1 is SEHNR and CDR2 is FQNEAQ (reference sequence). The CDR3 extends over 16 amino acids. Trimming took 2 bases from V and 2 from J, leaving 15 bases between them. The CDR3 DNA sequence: TGTGCCAGCAGCTTATTGGCAACAGGGATTCAAGAGACCCAGTACTTC. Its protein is CASSLLATGIQETQYF.